This T cell receptor (beta chain) emerged from a study of T cells in narcolepsy. As for the study in general: Donors had narcolepsy type 1 or type 2, or were healthy controls.

Study observations and caveats: Autoreactive HCRT-specific and TRIB2-specific clonotypes were marked in same-patient CSF-versus-blood CD4+ comparisons.

Data came from immunoSEQ multiplex PCR; TCRdb stores just in-frame clones and leaves some out. The table lists roughly 20,000 clones, roughly four fifths of them singletons. This CDR3 contains 19 residues. J gave up 2 bases and V 2 bases, and 16 bases lay outside the gene matches. In germline, CDR1 is GTSNPN, CDR2 SVGIG (reference sequence). As to this clone: Antigen specificity is unknown.

The source material was memory (CD45RA-) CD4+ T cells from blood. This clonotype was sampled from a human donor in good health. The chain couples TRBV30 to TRBJ1-5, with 9 bases lining up with TRBD1. The CDR3 spells CAWSPRDRVAGLGNQPQHF. For the CDR3, the DNA is TGTGCCTGGAGTCCCAGGGACAGGGTAGCTGGGTTGGGCAATCAGCCCCAGCATTTT.